Here is one T cell receptor beta chain with its context. Its antigen is still unknown. In germline, CDR1 is SGDLS, CDR2 YYNGEE. After removal of 0 bases from V and 6 bases from J, the junction contained 6 bases not matched to a gene. CDR3 length equals 15 residues. The data are from a study of OX40 agonist ivuxolimab in advanced cancers. At the level of the study: Dose-escalation patients were diagnosed with hepatocellular carcinoma, melanoma, renal cell cancer or head and neck cancer.

The study, taken as a whole, reports: A proportion of nonresponders additionally exhibited low normalized T-cell clonal expansion. Averaging showed that CD8+ T cells had more expanded clones than CD4+ did.

TCRdb's table, derived via immunoSEQ multiplex PCR, lists solely in-frame clones and lacks some. The table records some 60,000 clones, 91% of them present only once. Blood specimens came from baseline, cycle 4 day 1, and cycle 7 day 1. This receptor was identified in an adult with an advanced solid tumor such as melanoma, head and neck, liver or kidney cancer. J is TRBJ2-1 and V is TRBV9; 7 bases agree with TRBD2. The source was CD4+ or CD8+ T cells sorted from blood, collected in a trial of the OX40 agonist ivuxolimab. The CDR3 DNA reads as TGTGCCAGCAGCGTAGAAAGTCTAGCGGTCAATGAGCAGTTCTTC. It yields the protein CASSVESLAVNEQFF.